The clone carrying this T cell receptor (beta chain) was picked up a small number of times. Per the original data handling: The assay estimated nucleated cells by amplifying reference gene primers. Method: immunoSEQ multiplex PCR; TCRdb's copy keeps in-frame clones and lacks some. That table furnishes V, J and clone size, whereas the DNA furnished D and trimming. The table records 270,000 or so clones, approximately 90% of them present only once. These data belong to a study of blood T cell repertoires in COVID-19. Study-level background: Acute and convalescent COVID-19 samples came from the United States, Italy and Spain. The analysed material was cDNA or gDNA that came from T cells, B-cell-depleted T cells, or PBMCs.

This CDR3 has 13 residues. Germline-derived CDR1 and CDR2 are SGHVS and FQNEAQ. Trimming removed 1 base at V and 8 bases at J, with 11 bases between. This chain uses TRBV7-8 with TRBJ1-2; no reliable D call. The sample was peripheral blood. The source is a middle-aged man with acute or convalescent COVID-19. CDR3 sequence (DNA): TGTGCCAGCAGCTTAGGAGGTCGGTGGGGCTACACCTTC. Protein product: CASSLGGRWGYTF. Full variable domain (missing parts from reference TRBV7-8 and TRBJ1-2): GAGVSQSPRYKVAKRGQDVALRCDPISGHVSLFWYQQALGQGPEFLTYFQNEAQLDKSGLPSDRFFAERPEGSVSTLKIQRTQQEDSAVYLCASSLGGRWGYTFGSGTRLTVV.